The 32 T cell receptor beta chains given below trace back to one sample, sequenced in a study of cytomegalovirus exposure and HLA in healthy donors. PCR primers comprised 60 Vbeta and 13 Jbeta primers. Generated by immunoSEQ multiplex PCR, the TCRdb table keeps only in-frame clones and is missing some. The repertoire includes roughly 160,000 clones, about 80% of them detected once, and under 2.5% sits in the top ten. The source material was PBMCs. These receptors were collected from a man aged 35 to 55 in good health and CMV-seronegative.

The chain recombines TRBV6-5 with TRBJ2-2; TRBD1 might be the D (6 bases). The V end was cut by 5 bases, the J end by 5 bases, with 12 bases between. This CDR3 is 14 amino acids long. Per the germline V gene, CDR1 is MNHEY and CDR2 is SVGAGI. CDR3 sequence: CASSTTRGTGELFF. CDR3 bases: TGTGCCAGCAGTACCACCAGGGGAACCGGGGAGCTGTTTTTT.

This clone was counted between two and nine times. The chain links TRBV6-5 to TRBJ2-5, with D perhaps matching TRBD2 (5 bases). This CDR3 has 14 amino acids. Germline loops: CDR1 MNHEY, CDR2 SVGAGI. The V end was cut by 4 bases, the J end by 4 bases, with 13 bases between. The CDR3 DNA is TGTGCCAGCAGTTCCTCCTGGACTGGAGAGACCCAGTACTTC. Translating it yields CASSSSWTGETQYF.

This chain joins TRBV5-1 and TRBJ1-4; 8 bases align to TRBD1. From germline, CDR1 is SGHRS and CDR2 YFSETQ. V lost 4 bases, J lost 7 bases, and 9 bases stayed unmatched. CDR3 length: 15 residues. CDR3 sequence: CASSIDLGTGEKLFF. CDR3 DNA: TGCGCCAGCAGCATTGACCTGGGGACAGGTGAAAAACTGTTTTTT. The complete variable domain, with remaining parts taken from reference TRBV5-1 and TRBJ1-4, reads KAGVTQTPRYLIKTRGQQVTLSCSPISGHRSVSWYQQTPGQGLQFLFEYFSETQRNKGNFPGRFSGRQFSNSRSEMNVSTLELGDSALYLCASSIDLGTGEKLFFGSGTQLSVL.

This clone was observed a handful of times. V usage is TRBV7-9 and J usage is TRBJ1-2; TRBD1 agrees at 9 bases. This CDR3 comprises 13 residues. The trim removed 1 base at V and 6 bases at J, leaving 0 bases unmatched. Germline V lookup: CDR1 SEHNR, CDR2 FQNEAQ (reference sequence). The CDR3 region is CASSLGTGDGYTF. CDR3 coding DNA: TGTGCCAGCAGCTTAGGGACAGGGGATGGCTACACCTTC.

J is TRBJ2-1 and V is TRBV2, with D uncertain. Germline assignment: CDR1 SNHLY and CDR2 FYNNEI. The CDR3 is made up of 17 amino acids. With 6 bases removed from V and 0 bases from J, the gap between germline ends came to 18 bases. The CDR3 DNA is TGTGCCAGCAGCGGCGACTTAAGCGTTAGCTCCTACAATGAGCAGTTCTTC. Protein sequence: CASSGDLSVSSYNEQFF.

The rearrangement joins TRBV5-1 to TRBJ2-7; no definite D call. CDR1 is SGHRS and CDR2 is YFSETQ in the germline V gene. Deletions cut 2 bases from V and 0 bases from J, with 9 bases between. The CDR3 runs to 14 residues. The CDR3 bases are TGCGCCAGCAGCTTCTTGGCCAACTCCTACGAGCAGTACTTC. Its protein is CASSFLANSYEQYF.

The rearrangement joins TRBV7-2 to TRBJ1-3; D gene unclear. This CDR3 region has 12 residues. Germline CDR1 reads SGHTA; CDR2 reads FQGNSA. Trimming took 3 bases from V and 4 from J, leaving 4 bases between them. The CDR3 region has the DNA TGTGCCAGCAGCTTTCGGGGAAACACCATATATTTT. Translated, it gives CASSFRGNTIYF.

Remarks on this clone: One junction end disagrees with the germline gene, perhaps due to a read error. The chain has TRBV7-9 and TRBJ1-2, with 7 nucleotides matching TRBD1. The CDR3 runs to 16 residues. Germline values: CDR1 SEHNR, CDR2 FQNEAQ (reference sequence). This CDR3 is CSSSLGGQEGNYGYTF. CDR3 coding DNA: TGTTCCAGCAGCTTAGGAGGACAGGAGGGGAACTATGGCTACACCTTC.

This sequence joins TRBV5-1 and TRBJ1-5, with D maybe TRBD1 (5 bases). The CDR3 runs to 13 residues. Trimming stripped 4 bases from V and 5 bases from J, with 10 bases between. CDR1 and CDR2 (germline): SGHRS, YFSETQ. This CDR3 is CASSPEGDQPQHF. As DNA, the CDR3 is TGCGCCAGCAGCCCGGAAGGGGATCAGCCCCAGCATTTT.

As concerns this clone: One end of the junction does not line up with germline, which may come from a read error. This sequence joins TRBV7-7 and TRBJ2-7; 7 nucleotides match TRBD2. CDR1 SSHAT and CDR2 FNYEAQ come from the germline V gene (reference sequence). The CDR3 runs 15 residues. For the CDR3, the DNA is TGTGCTAGCACCCTACCCGGGACTACGTCCTACGAGCAGTACTTC. Encoded protein: CASTLPGTTSYEQYF.

This clone was picked up a small number of times. J is TRBJ2-2 and V is TRBV5-8, with 7 bases identical to TRBD1. V shed 6 bases, J shed 1 base, and the junction held 3 bases outside the gene matches. The CDR3 runs to 14 residues. Germline loops: CDR1 SGHTS, CDR2 YDEGEE. CDR3 sequence reads: CASTTGRNTGELFF. In DNA form, the CDR3 reads TGTGCCAGCACGACAGGGAGGAACACCGGGGAGCTGTTTTTT.

V and J are TRBV5-1 and TRBJ2-2; TRBD2 aligns across 9 bases. Germline V CDR1 and CDR2: SGHRS, YFSETQ. This CDR3 has 16 amino acids. V trimming: 0 bases; J trimming: 7 bases; junction bases outside the gene matches: 7. The CDR3, as DNA: TGCGCCAGCAGCTTGGTTACTAGCGGGCGTGGCGGGGAGCTGTTTTTT. As protein: CASSLVTSGRGGELFF.

The chain has TRBV4-1 and TRBJ2-7; D call uncertain. Per germline, CDR1 MGHRA and CDR2 YSYEKL. The CDR3 sequence is 16 residues long. V lost 4 bases and J lost 0, with 16 bases in between. Here the CDR3 reads CASSPAFSDSSYEQYF. Here the CDR3 DNA reads TGCGCCAGCAGCCCTGCATTCAGCGACTCCTCCTACGAGCAGTACTTC.

CDR3 coding DNA: TGTGCCAGCTCCCCCGGGGGGCGAAGTGAAAAACTGTTTTTT. Its translation: CASSPGGRSEKLFF. This chain links TRBV18 with TRBJ1-4; D perhaps matches TRBD1 (6 bases). The V end was cut by 6 bases, the J end by 7 bases, with 15 bases between. This CDR3 region has 14 residues. CDR1 is KGHSH and CDR2 is LQKENI in the germline V gene. The complete variable domain, with remaining parts taken from reference TRBV18 and TRBJ1-4, reads NAGVMQNPRHLVRRRGQEARLRCSPMKGHSHVYWYRQLPEEGLKFMVYLQKENIIDESGMPKERFSAEFPKEGPSILRIQQVVRGDSAAYFCASSPGGRSEKLFFGSGTQLSVL.

The CDR3, as DNA: TGTGCCAGCAGCTTGGGGCAGCGGATGGGCTACACCTTC. This gives the protein CASSLGQRMGYTF. The chain couples TRBV5-4 to TRBJ1-2; unclear D gene. V gave up 0 bases and J gave up 8 bases, with 11 bases separating them. There are 13 residues in the CDR3. In germline, CDR1 is SGHNT, CDR2 YYREEE (reference sequence). Combining the CDR3 with reference TRBV5-4 and TRBJ1-2 gives the whole variable domain ETGVTQSPTHLIKTRGQQVTLRCSSQSGHNTVSWYQQALGQGPQFIFQYYREEENGRGNFPPRFSGLQFPNYSSELNVNALELDDSALYLCASSLGQRMGYTFGSGTRLTVV.

This rearrangement joins TRBV19 to TRBJ1-1; D ambiguous. V lost 6 bases to trimming and J lost 6 bases, with 14 bases between them. The CDR3 runs 13 residues. The germline gives CDR1 LNHDA, CDR2 SQIVND (reference sequence). The CDR3, as DNA: TGTGCCAGTAGCCCTCGTAGAGGCGCTGAAGCTTTCTTT. It specifies CASSPRRGAEAFF.

The chain joins TRBV18 to TRBJ2-2; D is ambiguous. Germline CDR1 reads KGHSH; CDR2 reads LQKENI. Trimming removed 3 bases from V and 4 bases from J, with 9 bases in between. The CDR3 has 14 residues. CDR3 nucleotides: TGTGCCAGCTCACCGAGCTTGAGCACCGGGGAGCTGTTTTTT. This sequence encodes CASSPSLSTGELFF. Using reference TRBV18 and TRBJ2-2 for the parts outside the CDR3, the full variable domain is NAGVMQNPRHLVRRRGQEARLRCSPMKGHSHVYWYRQLPEEGLKFMVYLQKENIIDESGMPKERFSAEFPKEGPSILRIQQVVRGDSAAYFCASSPSLSTGELFFGEGSRLTVL.

DNA of the CDR3: TGTGCCAGCAGTTTTTCGGGGACAGGCCCCACAGATACGCAGTATTTT. Translating gives CASSFSGTGPTDTQYF. The chain recombines TRBV28 with TRBJ2-3; the match to TRBD1 covers 8 bases. V was clipped by 3 bases and J by 2 bases; unmatched bases: 7. There are 16 residues in the CDR3. Germline assignment: CDR1 MDHEN and CDR2 SYDVKM.

This sequence joins TRBV2 and TRBJ2-1, with TRBD2 matching 9 bases. CDR3 length: 14 residues. Germline lookup yields CDR1 SNHLY and CDR2 FYNNEI. J was trimmed by 5 bases and V by 7 bases; bases with no gene match: 6. CDR3 sequence reads: CASTREGLDNEQFF. The CDR3 region has the DNA TGTGCCAGCACGCGGGAGGGTCTGGACAATGAGCAGTTCTTC. Full variable domain (missing parts from reference TRBV2 and TRBJ2-1): EPEVTQTPSHQVTQMGQEVILRCVPISNHLYFYWYRQILGQKVEFLVSFYNNEISEKSEIFDDQFSVERPDGSNFTLKIRSTKLEDSAMYFCASTREGLDNEQFFGPGTRLTVL.

The chain couples TRBV7-2 to TRBJ2-7, with 9 nucleotides matching TRBD2. The J segment lost 6 bases and the V segment lost 5 bases, leaving 17 bases of the junction unmatched. The germline V gene encodes CDR1 SGHTA and CDR2 FQGNSA. This CDR3 comprises 17 residues. As DNA, the CDR3 is TGTGCCAGCAGCGCTGGGACTCTAGCGGGATTGGGCGGCGAGCAGTACTTC. Encoded protein: CASSAGTLAGLGGEQYF. The entire variable domain, with the rest obtained from reference TRBV7-2 and TRBJ2-7, is as follows: GAGVSQSPSNKVTEKGKDVELRCDPISGHTALYWYRQSLGQGLEFLIYFQGNSAPDKSGLPSDRFSAERTGGSVSTLTIQRTQQEDSAVYLCASSAGTLAGLGGEQYFGPGTRLTVT.

The V gene is TRBV5-6, the J gene TRBJ2-2; 11 positions agree with TRBD2. V lost 4 bases, J lost 6 bases, and 11 bases stayed unmatched. Germline lookup yields CDR1 SGHDT and CDR2 YYEEEE. The CDR3 contains 17 residues. CDR3 loop: CASSPQELAGDAGELFF. CDR3 nucleotides: TGTGCCAGCAGCCCACAGGAACTAGCGGGAGATGCCGGGGAGCTGTTTTTT.

The chain combines TRBV7-6 with TRBJ2-3; a possible D gene is TRBD2 (5 bases). V was clipped by 5 bases and J by 0 bases, with 15 bases between them. The CDR3 length is 16 residues. The germline V gene encodes CDR1 SGHVS and CDR2 FNYEAQ. DNA of the CDR3: TGTGCCAGCAGCGCACTGACGGGGTACAGCACAGATACGCAGTATTTT. Its translation is CASSALTGYSTDTQYF. Filled out from reference TRBV7-6 and TRBJ2-3, the complete variable domain reads GAGVSQSPRYKVTKRGQDVALRCDPISGHVSLYWYRQALGQGPEFLTYFNYEAQQDKSGLPNDRFSAERPEGSISTLTIQRTEQRDSAMYRCASSALTGYSTDTQYFGPGTRLTVL.

The chain employs TRBV7-4 and TRBJ2-1; 7 bases are shared with TRBD2. Trimming cost V 3 bases and J 7 bases; bases outside gene matches: 3. This CDR3 region has 13 residues. The germline V gene encodes CDR1 SGHVT and CDR2 SQSDAQ. This chain's CDR3 is CASSFTGGNEQFF. The CDR3 region has the DNA TGTGCCAGCAGCTTCACCGGGGGGAATGAGCAGTTCTTC. The full variable domain, rest sourced from reference TRBV7-4 and TRBJ2-1, is GAGVSQSPRYKVAKRGRDVALRCDSISGHVTLYWYRQTLGQGSEVLTYSQSDAQRDKSGRPSGRFSAERPERSVSTLKIQRTEQGDSAVYLCASSFTGGNEQFFGPGTRLTVL.

This clone appeared a few times. The chain combines TRBV10-3 with TRBJ2-5, with D maybe TRBD1 (5 bases). CDR3 length: 13 amino acids. V shed 10 bases and J shed 4 bases, with 16 bases lying between them. In germline, CDR1 is ENHRY, CDR2 SYGVKD. The CDR3 spells CATTSRGGETQYF. The DNA of the CDR3 is TGTGCCACCACGAGTAGGGGCGGAGAGACCCAGTACTTC.

The genes are TRBV19 and TRBJ2-3, with TRBD2 matching 7 bases. CDR1 is LNHDA and CDR2 is SQIVND in the germline V gene (reference sequence). V was pared by 7 bases and J by 5 bases, with 18 bases of the junction left unmatched. This CDR3 spans 17 amino acids. In DNA form, the CDR3 reads TGTGCCAGTACCGAACCTGGGGCTAGCGGCCCGGGAGATACGCAGTATTTT. Translated: CASTEPGASGPGDTQYF. The full variable domain, with the rest looked up from reference TRBV19 and TRBJ2-3, is DGGITQSPKYLFRKEGQNVTLSCEQNLNHDAMYWYRQDPGQGLRLIYYSQIVNDFQKGDIAEGYSVSREKKESFPLTVTSAQKNPTAFYLCASTEPGASGPGDTQYFGPGTRLTVL.

About this clone itself: A read error may account for a junction end that differs from germline. The V gene is TRBV7-9, the J gene TRBJ2-3, with TRBD2 matching over 12 bases. CDR3 length equals 17 residues. Germline lookup yields CDR1 SEHNR and CDR2 FQNEAQ (reference sequence). This CDR3 reads CVSSLAPPSGRADTQYF. The CDR3 DNA sequence: TGTGTCAGCAGCTTAGCGCCACCTAGCGGGAGGGCAGATACGCAGTATTTT.

The chain recombines TRBV10-3 with TRBJ2-3; D perhaps matches TRBD2 (5 bases). Per the germline V gene, CDR1 is ENHRY and CDR2 is SYGVKD. The CDR3 has 14 amino acids. V lost 6 bases, J lost 3 bases, and 13 bases lay in between. DNA for the CDR3: TGTGCCATCAGGCCTAGTGGCGGGACAGATACGCAGTATTTT. This gives the protein CAIRPSGGTDTQYF.

The V gene is TRBV5-1, the J gene TRBJ2-3, with 7 bases that match TRBD1. The V gene's germline CDR1 is SGHRS and CDR2 YFSETQ. V gave up 4 bases and J gave up 1 base; unmatched junction bases: 9. This CDR3 comprises 16 residues. The CDR3 here is CASSLHLGQGTDTQYF. CDR3 coding DNA: TGCGCCAGCAGCCTCCACCTCGGACAGGGCACAGATACGCAGTATTTT.

This rearrangement joins TRBV7-9 to TRBJ1-4; tentative D call: TRBD1 (5 bases). V dropped 5 bases and J dropped 4 bases, with 14 bases sitting between them. Germline V gene sequence: CDR1 SEHNR, CDR2 FQNEAQ (reference sequence). The length of the CDR3 is 15 residues. Here the CDR3 reads CASSPWGTLNEKLFF. The CDR3 DNA reads as TGTGCCAGCAGCCCTTGGGGGACTCTTAATGAAAAACTGTTTTTT. Using reference TRBV7-9 and TRBJ1-4 for the parts outside the CDR3, the full variable domain is DTGVSQNPRHKITKRGQNVTFRCDPISEHNRLYWYRQTLGQGPEFLTYFQNEAQLEKSRLLSDRFSAERPKGSFSTLEIQRTEQGDSAMYLCASSPWGTLNEKLFFGSGTQLSVL.

The chain is built from TRBV5-3 and TRBJ1-5; D perhaps matches TRBD1 (5 bases). TRBV5-3 is recorded as an ORF, its role being uncertain. This CDR3 is 15 amino acids long. Deletions cut 0 bases from V and 3 bases from J, with 10 bases between. The CDR3 nucleotides are TGTGCCAGAAGCTTGGTGGGCAGGGTCAATCAGCCCCAGCATTTT. Residues: CARSLVGRVNQPQHF.

The chain joins TRBV15 to TRBJ2-3; tentatively, D is TRBD1 (6 bases). The CDR3 totals 16 residues. Per the germline V gene, CDR1 is LNHNV and CDR2 is YYDKDF (reference sequence). V was trimmed by 5 bases and J by 4 bases, leaving 19 bases between them. This CDR3 reads CATSGGFTGSADTQYF. In nucleotides, the CDR3 is TGTGCCACCAGCGGGGGCTTCACAGGGTCAGCAGATACGCAGTATTTT. The full variable domain, completed using reference TRBV15 and TRBJ2-3, is DAMVIQNPRYQVTQFGKPVTLSCSQTLNHNVMYWYQQKSSQAPKLLFHYYDKDFNNEADTPDNFQSRRPNTSFCFLDIRSPGLGDTAMYLCATSGGFTGSADTQYFGPGTRLTVL.

This clone was picked up a small number of times. J is TRBJ1-2 and V is TRBV28; D not certain. Germline-derived CDR1 and CDR2 are MDHEN and SYDVKM. The CDR3 has 20 residues. Trimming pared 5 bases from V and 0 bases from J, leaving 28 bases between. The CDR3 loop reads CASSPQRTRERALANYGYTF. Written as DNA, the CDR3 is TGTGCCAGCAGTCCCCAACGGACGCGGGAAAGAGCCCTAGCTAACTATGGCTACACCTTC.